This T cell receptor (beta chain) was identified during a study of T cells after yellow fever vaccination. TCR cDNA, made by 5'RACE template switching, carried an added universal primer site and UMIs. MiXCR was run by TCRdb on the 5' RACE reads, yielding one entry per CDR3 protein. The table has some 350,000 distinct CDR3 sequences, 8.5% to 10% seen once. This clonotype was recorded at least ten times. The germline gives CDR1 SGHRS, CDR2 YFSETQ. Unmatched junction bases numbered 10, after V lost 4 bases and J lost 7 bases. The CDR3 has 15 amino acids. Specimen: PBMCs, collected on the day of the first yellow fever vaccination. This sequence originates from a man between 18 and 35 years old who received the YFV17D yellow fever vaccine. This sequence joins TRBV5-1 and TRBJ2-4; the match to TRBD1 covers 8 bases. The CDR3 spells CASSPGGTGGNIQYF. Here the CDR3 DNA reads TGCGCCAGCAGCCCCGGGGGAACAGGGGGGAACATTCAGTACTTC.